This T cell receptor beta chain is from a study of cytomegalovirus exposure and HLA in healthy donors. The study, taken as a whole, reports: Under in vitro conditions, three CMV-associated chains were confirmed as specific for CMV antigens. Among TCR beta chains of equal frequency, HLA-associated ones were more clonally expanded in a later analysis. TCR beta sequences reportedly predicted most subjects' HLA-A and HLA-B alleles accurately.

The PCR contained 60 Vbeta and 13 Jbeta primers. Generated by immunoSEQ multiplex PCR, the TCRdb table keeps only in-frame clones and is missing some. The sample includes 80,000 or so clones, 75% to 80% of them seen just once. The germline gives CDR1 MNHNY, CDR2 SVGAGI (reference sequence). CDR3 length: 14 residues. Trimming took off 7 bases at V and 0 bases at J, with 13 bases between the two ends. With regard to this clone: Its cognate antigen is unknown.

The rearrangement joins TRBV6-6 to TRBJ2-7; TRBD1 might be the D (5 bases). This sequence was found in a man aged 40-49 years in good health and CMV-seronegative. The sequenced sample consisted of PBMCs. The CDR3 loop reads CASKHQGSSYEQYF. The CDR3, as DNA: TGTGCCAGCAAACATCAGGGAAGCTCCTACGAGCAGTACTTC.